The 3 T cell receptor beta chains listed next were all sequenced from one sample in a study of neurological immune-mediated disorders. TCRdb ran MiXCR on the 5' RACE reads and lists one entry per CDR3 protein. The sample contains 35,000 to 40,000 distinct CDR3 sequences, roughly 2.5% of which appear only once. Sequenced sample: PBMCs. The receptors derive from a man aged 45 to 65 with multiple sclerosis.

This clonotype was recorded at least ten times. The chain carries TRBV7-2 and TRBJ2-7; possibly TRBD1 for D (7 bases). The CDR3 covers 14 residues. Trimming pared 3 bases from V and 7 bases from J, leaving 16 bases between. CDR1 SGHTA and CDR2 FQGNSA come from the germline V gene. The CDR3 reads CASSLAVQGGEQYF. For the CDR3, the DNA is TGTGCCAGCAGCTTGGCGGTCCAGGGGGGTGAGCAGTACTTC.

There are many counts of this clonotype. The gene calls are TRBV20-1 and TRBJ1-4, with D tentatively TRBD1 (5 bases). V was cut by 2 bases and J by 8 bases, with 21 bases left in between. Germline values: CDR1 DFQATT, CDR2 SNEGSKA (reference sequence). The CDR3 runs 16 residues. CDR3 in DNA: TGCAGTGCTAGACCTACCGGGGACGCTTCAGGGGAAAAACTGTTTTTT. Translation gives CSARPTGDASGEKLFF.

This clonotype was seen repeatedly, ten times or more. This chain connects TRBV7-2 to TRBJ1-1; D remains ambiguous. Germline-derived CDR1 and CDR2 are SGHTA and FQGNSA. The CDR3 runs to 14 residues. Trimming removed 5 bases from V and 1 base from J, with 11 bases in between. The CDR3 sequence is CASSARRGNTEAFF. The CDR3 nucleotides are TGTGCCAGCAGCGCTCGACGGGGGAACACTGAAGCTTTCTTT.